This TCR beta chain came from a study of blood T cell repertoires in COVID-19. For the study at large: Acute and convalescent COVID-19 specimens originated in the United States, Italy and Spain. Nucleic acid was either cDNA or gDNA, and it came from T cells, B-cell-depleted T cells, or PBMCs.

CDR3 size: 14 residues. Germline V CDR1 and CDR2: SGDLS, YYNGEE. V was pared by 4 bases and J by 5 bases, with 5 bases of the junction left unmatched. As concerns this clone: Different DNA sequences within this sample yield the same CDR3.

Source study methods: Using reference gene primer amplification, nucleated cell counts were estimated. Some clones are missing from TCRdb's copy, which holds only in-frame ones; the method was immunoSEQ multiplex PCR. The V and J calls and the clone size are those of that table, but D and trimming were determined from the DNA. The table records about 68,000 clones, almost 85% of them present only once. The sequencing input was peripheral blood. The source of this sequence is a man between 50 and 59 years old with acute or convalescent COVID-19. The chain uses TRBV9 and TRBJ1-3; TRBD1 matches 8 bases. The DNA of the CDR3 is TGTGCCAGCAGCCCAGGGACAGGTAGAAACACCATATATTTT. Its translation: CASSPGTGRNTIYF.